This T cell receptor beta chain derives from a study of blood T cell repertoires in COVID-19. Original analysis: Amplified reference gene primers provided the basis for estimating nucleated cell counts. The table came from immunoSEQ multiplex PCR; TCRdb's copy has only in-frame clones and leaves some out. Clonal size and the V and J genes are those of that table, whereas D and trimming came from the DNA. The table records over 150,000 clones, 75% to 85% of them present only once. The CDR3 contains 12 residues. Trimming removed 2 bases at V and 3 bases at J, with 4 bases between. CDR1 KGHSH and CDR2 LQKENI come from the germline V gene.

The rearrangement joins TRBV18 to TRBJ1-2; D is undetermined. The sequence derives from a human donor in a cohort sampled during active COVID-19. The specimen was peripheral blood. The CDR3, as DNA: TGTGCCAGCTCACCAAGCGACTATGGCTACACCTTC. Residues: CASSPSDYGYTF.